The rows below give T cell receptor beta chains drawn from one sample of a study of vaccination and CD4 T cells after COVID-19. TCRdb re-called the PCR reads with MiXCR, one entry per CDR3 protein. The table has 20,000 to 25,000 distinct CDR3 sequences, around 70% seen once. These receptors are not linked to any known antigen. What was sequenced was CD4+ T cells from blood, cultured in vitro. The receptor set was obtained from a human donor who had recovered from COVID-19. The CDR3 runs from the conserved cysteine through the conserved F or W. A D gene is named only where the DNA matches it firmly. Part of the rows lack a size; the others show once, few, many or a class for expanded clones.

v_gene	j_gene	abundance	d_gene	CDR3aa	CDR3nt
TRBV6-5	TRBJ1-4	.	.	CASSYGAEKLFF	TGTGCCAGCAGTTACGGGGCCGAAAAACTGTTTTTT
TRBV7-2	TRBJ1-5	.	.	CASSLGRNQPQHF	TGTGCCAGCAGCTTGGGCCGAAATCAGCCCCAGCATTTT
TRBV29-1	TRBJ2-7	.	.	CSVGNSYEQYF	TGCAGCGTGGGGAACTCCTACGAGCAGTACTTC
TRBV20-1	TRBJ2-7	.	.	CSAPDRAPYEQYF	TGCAGTGCCCCCGACAGAGCCCCCTACGAGCAGTACTTC
TRBV27	TRBJ1-5	.	.	CASSLGRGGAQHF	TGTGCCAGCAGTTTAGGCCGGGGCGGGGCCCAGCATTTT
TRBV6-5	TRBJ2-7	.	TRBD1	CASSYRTTGDEQYF	TGTGCCAGCAGTTACCGAACGACAGGGGACGAGCAGTACTTC
TRBV6-1	TRBJ2-3	.	.	CATQRFEVTINTQYF	TGTGCCACCCAAAGGTTTGAAGTCACGATAAATACGCAGTATTTT
TRBV7-2	TRBJ2-2	once	.	CASSLGGVGTGELFF	TGTGCCAGCAGCTTAGGGGGAGTAGGGACCGGGGAGCTGTTTTTT
TRBV6-1	TRBJ1-5	.	.	CASSVSRMQPQHF	TGTGCCAGCAGTGTTTCTCGCATGCAGCCCCAGCATTTT
TRBV28	TRBJ2-5	.	.	CASSTFRSPGQETQYF	TGTGCCAGCAGCACCTTCCGGAGCCCCGGGCAAGAGACCCAGTACTTC
TRBV28	TRBJ1-1	.	TRBD1	CASIRTGNTEAFF	TGTGCCAGCATTCGGACAGGGAACACTGAAGCTTTCTTT
TRBV7-2	TRBJ2-2	.	TRBD1	CASSFRQGRTSGELFF	TGTGCCAGCAGCTTCAGACAGGGGAGAACTAGCGGGGAGCTGTTTTTT
TRBV6-1	TRBJ2-3	.	TRBD1	CASRRGPGTDTQYF	TGTGCCAGCAGGAGGGGGCCGGGCACAGATACGCAGTATTTT
TRBV29-1	TRBJ2-7	few	.	CSVEIGSSYEQYF	TGCAGCGTTGAGATCGGCTCCTCCTACGAGCAGTACTTC
TRBV7-9	TRBJ2-5	.	TRBD2	CASSLAEGREEETQYF	TGTGCCAGCAGCTTAGCTGAGGGGCGGGAGGAAGAGACCCAGTACTTC
TRBV20-1	TRBJ1-1	.	TRBD1	CSAEHRGAAGAFF	TGCAGTGCTGAACACAGGGGCGCGGCTGGAGCTTTCTTT
TRBV6-5	TRBJ1-2	.	.	CASSSPSSANYGYTF	TGTGCCAGCAGTTCTCCTTCGTCGGCTAACTATGGCTACACCTTC
TRBV28	TRBJ1-5	few	.	CASSFRQGRNQPQHF	TGTGCCAGCAGTTTTCGGCAGGGGCGCAATCAGCCCCAGCATTTT
TRBV7-9	TRBJ1-5	.	.	CASSKAGVTGNQPQHF	TGTGCCAGCAGCAAAGCAGGGGTTACGGGCAATCAGCCCCAGCATTTT
TRBV30	TRBJ1-1	.	.	CAWSVVDGTEAFF	TGTGCCTGGAGTGTGGTGGATGGCACTGAAGCTTTCTTT
TRBV7-2	TRBJ2-7	.	.	CASSGRTAGHGYF	TGTGCCAGCAGCGGTAGGACAGCGGGGCACGGTTACTTC
TRBV19	TRBJ2-5	.	.	CASRPGRKQETQYF	TGTGCCAGTAGACCCGGACGGAAACAAGAGACCCAGTACTTC
TRBV12-3/TRBV12-4	TRBJ2-1	.	.	CASSKKSLGSGEQFF	TGTGCCAGCAGCAAGAAATCTTTGGGTTCGGGGGAGCAGTTCTTC
TRBV28	TRBJ1-2	.	.	CASSPVGQGLFYGYTF	TGTGCCAGCAGTCCGGTAGGGCAGGGACTCTTCTATGGCTACACCTTC
TRBV6-1	TRBJ1-2	.	.	CASRLTGGSGYTF	TGTGCCAGCAGGTTGACAGGAGGGAGTGGCTACACCTTC
TRBV19	TRBJ2-7	.	TRBD1	CASSIDGTGYYEQYF	TGTGCCAGTAGTATTGATGGGACAGGCTACTACGAGCAGTACTTC
TRBV29-1	TRBJ2-1	.	.	CSGKTYNEQFF	TGCAGCGGGAAAACCTACAATGAGCAGTTCTTC
TRBV6-1	TRBJ1-2	large	.	CASRQGGRRDGYTF	TGTGCCAGCAGACAGGGAGGACGGCGGGATGGCTACACCTTC
TRBV6-5	TRBJ2-3	.	.	CASSYTRISDTQYF	TGTGCCAGCAGTTACACCAGGATTAGTGATACGCAGTATTTT
TRBV15	TRBJ1-2	few	.	CATSREAHRGGYTF	TGTGCCACCAGCAGAGAGGCCCACCGGGGCGGCTACACCTTC
TRBV7-8	TRBJ2-4	.	.	CASSLARRQQNIQYF	TGTGCCAGCAGCTTAGCGCGAAGACAGCAAAACATTCAGTACTTC
TRBV10-3	TRBJ2-1	once	.	CAISDRAGLSYNEQFF	TGTGCCATCAGTGATCGTGCAGGACTCTCCTACAATGAGCAGTTCTTC
TRBV10-3	TRBJ1-2	.	TRBD1	CAITGQGDGTYGYTF	TGTGCCATCACGGGACAGGGGGACGGCACCTATGGCTACACCTTC
TRBV20-1	TRBJ1-2	.	TRBD1	CSAPLRGTMPGYTF	TGCAGTGCTCCCCTCAGGGGGACTATGCCCGGCTACACCTTC
TRBV7-6	TRBJ1-1	.	.	CASSFGGGGTEAFF	TGTGCCAGCAGCTTCGGGGGGGGAGGCACTGAAGCTTTCTTT
TRBV12-3/TRBV12-4	TRBJ2-7	.	TRBD1	CASRPTGSYEQYF	TGTGCCAGCAGACCGACAGGGAGCTACGAGCAGTACTTC
TRBV27	TRBJ2-2	.	TRBD2	CASSFVGGLDTGELFF	TGTGCCAGCAGTTTTGTGGGGGGGTTAGACACCGGGGAGCTGTTTTTT
TRBV20-1	TRBJ2-2	.	.	CSARELPGATTGELFF	TGCAGTGCTAGAGAGTTACCGGGAGCTACCACCGGGGAGCTGTTTTTT
TRBV29-1	TRBJ2-7	.	.	CSVVEVGGATYEQYF	TGCAGCGTTGTAGAGGTTGGGGGCGCTACCTACGAGCAGTACTTC
TRBV19	TRBJ1-1	.	.	CASSPEFGMRHTEAFF	TGTGCCAGTAGTCCCGAATTCGGGATGCGGCACACTGAAGCTTTCTTT
TRBV7-2	TRBJ1-5	.	.	CASSLHRANQPQHF	TGTGCCAGCAGCTTACACAGGGCAAATCAGCCCCAGCATTTT
TRBV7-9	TRBJ2-1	.	.	CASSLQTDNEQFF	TGTGCCAGCAGCTTACAGACAGACAATGAGCAGTTCTTC
TRBV20-1	TRBJ1-1	.	.	CSLGQKAFF	TGCAGCTTAGGGCAGAAGGCTTTCTTT
TRBV29-1	TRBJ1-6	once	.	CSYSAGAGSPLHF	TGCAGCTATAGCGCGGGGGCAGGGTCACCCCTCCACTTT
TRBV23-1	TRBJ2-7	.	.	CASSQYQAEQYF	TGCGCCAGCAGTCAATATCAGGCCGAGCAGTACTTC
TRBV12-3/TRBV12-4	TRBJ1-5	.	.	CASSLLAGPDQPQHF	TGTGCCAGCAGTTTATTGGCAGGCCCCGATCAGCCCCAGCATTTT
TRBV7-2	TRBJ2-7	few	TRBD2	CASSPQGLAGVAYEQYF	TGTGCCAGCAGCCCCCAGGGACTAGCGGGAGTCGCATACGAGCAGTACTTC
TRBV10-2	TRBJ1-5	.	.	CASRSGTRSNQPQHF	TGCGCCAGCAGATCCGGGACACGCAGCAATCAGCCCCAGCATTTT
TRBV6-2/TRBV6-3	TRBJ2-2	.	TRBD1	CASRDPGTGGDTGELFF	TGTGCCAGCAGGGACCCCGGGACAGGGGGCGACACCGGGGAGCTGTTTTTT
TRBV19	TRBJ1-2	.	TRBD1	CASTGQGGGYTF	TGTGCCAGTACGGGACAGGGTGGGGGCTACACCTTC
TRBV20-1	TRBJ2-5	.	.	CSARVETQYF	TGCAGTGCTAGAGTCGAGACCCAGTACTTC
TRBV19	TRBJ2-7	.	.	CASSMSETYEQYF	TGTGCCAGTAGTATGAGCGAAACCTACGAGCAGTACTTC
TRBV24-1	TRBJ1-5	few	.	CATSGSPKTDWGNQPQHF	TGTGCCACCAGTGGGTCCCCCAAAACAGATTGGGGCAATCAGCCCCAGCATTTT
TRBV30	TRBJ1-6	.	.	CAWSVEGYSPLHF	TGTGCCTGGAGTGTAGAAGGGTATTCACCCCTCCACTTT